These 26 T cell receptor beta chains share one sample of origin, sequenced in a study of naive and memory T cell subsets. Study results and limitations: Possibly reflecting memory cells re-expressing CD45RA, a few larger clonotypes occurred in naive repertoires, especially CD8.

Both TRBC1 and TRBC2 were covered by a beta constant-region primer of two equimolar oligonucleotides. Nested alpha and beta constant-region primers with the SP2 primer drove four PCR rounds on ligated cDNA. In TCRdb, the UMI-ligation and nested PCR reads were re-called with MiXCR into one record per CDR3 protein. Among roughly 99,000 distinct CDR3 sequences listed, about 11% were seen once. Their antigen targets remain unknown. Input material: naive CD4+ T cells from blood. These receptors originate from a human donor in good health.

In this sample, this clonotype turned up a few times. For the CDR3, the DNA is TGTGCCAGCTCACCGAGGAGGGCCGAAGAAAAACTGTTTTTT. Protein product: CASSPRRAEEKLFF. This chain links TRBV18 with TRBJ1-4; D remains ambiguous. The V gene's germline CDR1 is KGHSH and CDR2 LQKENI. V lost 3 bases and J 8 bases, leaving 13 bases between the germline ends. The CDR3 runs 14 residues.

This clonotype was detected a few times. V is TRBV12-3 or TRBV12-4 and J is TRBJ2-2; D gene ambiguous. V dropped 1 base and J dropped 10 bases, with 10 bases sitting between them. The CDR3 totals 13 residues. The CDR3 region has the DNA TGTGCCAGCAGTTTAGTGGGCAGTCCGGAGCTGTTTTTT. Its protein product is CASSLVGSPELFF.

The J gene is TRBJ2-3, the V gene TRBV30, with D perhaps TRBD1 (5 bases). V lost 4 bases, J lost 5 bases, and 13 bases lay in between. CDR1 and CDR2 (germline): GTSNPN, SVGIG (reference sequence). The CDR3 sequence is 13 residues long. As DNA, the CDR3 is TGTGCCTGGAACCGGCAGGGATTAGATACGCAGTATTTT. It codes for CAWNRQGLDTQYF.

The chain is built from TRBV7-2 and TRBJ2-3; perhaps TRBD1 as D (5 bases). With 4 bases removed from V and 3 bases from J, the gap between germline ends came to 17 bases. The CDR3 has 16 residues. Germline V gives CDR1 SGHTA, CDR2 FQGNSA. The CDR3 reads CASSSGHPRVTDTQYF. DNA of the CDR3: TGTGCCAGCAGCTCCGGACACCCCAGGGTAACAGATACGCAGTATTTT. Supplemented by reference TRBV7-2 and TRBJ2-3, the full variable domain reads GAGVSQSPSNKVTEKGKDVELRCDPISGHTALYWYRQSLGQGLEFLIYFQGNSAPDKSGLPSDRFSAERTGGSVSTLTIQRTQQEDSAVYLCASSSGHPRVTDTQYFGPGTRLTVL.

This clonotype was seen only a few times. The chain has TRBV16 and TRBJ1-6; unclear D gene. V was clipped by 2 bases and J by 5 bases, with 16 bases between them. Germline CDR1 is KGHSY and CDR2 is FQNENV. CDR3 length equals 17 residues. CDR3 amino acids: CASSQTEGWQDNSPLHF. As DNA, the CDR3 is TGTGCCAGCAGCCAAACGGAAGGTTGGCAGGATAATTCACCCCTCCACTTT. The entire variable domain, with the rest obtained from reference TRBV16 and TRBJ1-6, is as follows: GEEVAQTPKHLVRGEGQKAKLYCAPIKGHSYVFWYQQVLKNEFKFLISFQNENVFDETGMPKERFSAKCLPNSPCSLEIQATKLEDSAVYFCASSQTEGWQDNSPLHFGNGTRLTVT.

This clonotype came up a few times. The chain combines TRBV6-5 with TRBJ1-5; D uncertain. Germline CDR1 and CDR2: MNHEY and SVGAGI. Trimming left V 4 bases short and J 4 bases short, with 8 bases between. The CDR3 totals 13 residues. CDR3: CASSLTENQPQHF. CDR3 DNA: TGTGCCAGCAGTTTGACGGAAAATCAGCCCCAGCATTTT.

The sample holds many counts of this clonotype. The CDR3 sequence is CASSNPPETQYF. The DNA for the CDR3 is TGTGCCAGCAGTAACCCTCCGGAGACCCAGTACTTC. This sequence joins TRBV12-3 or TRBV12-4 and TRBJ2-5; no clear D gene. This CDR3 is built from 12 residues. The V and J ends lost 5 bases and 5 bases respectively, with 9 bases between them.

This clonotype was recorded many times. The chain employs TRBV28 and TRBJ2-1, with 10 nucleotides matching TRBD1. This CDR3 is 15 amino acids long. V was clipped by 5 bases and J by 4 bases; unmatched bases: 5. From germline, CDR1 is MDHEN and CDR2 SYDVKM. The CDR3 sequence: CASSAWTGGYNEQFF. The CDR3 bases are TGTGCCAGCAGTGCCTGGACAGGGGGGTACAATGAGCAGTTCTTC.

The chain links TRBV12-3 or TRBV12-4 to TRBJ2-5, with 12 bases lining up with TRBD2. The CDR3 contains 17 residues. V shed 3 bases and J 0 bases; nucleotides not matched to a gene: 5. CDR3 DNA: TGTGCCAGCAGTTTCTGGCTAGCGGGGGGGGACCAAGAGACCCAGTACTTC. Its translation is CASSFWLAGGDQETQYF.

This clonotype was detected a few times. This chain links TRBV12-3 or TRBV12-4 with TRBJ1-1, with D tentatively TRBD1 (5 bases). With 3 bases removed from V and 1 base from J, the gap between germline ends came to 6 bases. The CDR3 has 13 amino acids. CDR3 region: CASSFGGNTEAFF. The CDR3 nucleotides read TGTGCCAGCAGTTTTGGGGGGAACACTGAAGCTTTCTTT.

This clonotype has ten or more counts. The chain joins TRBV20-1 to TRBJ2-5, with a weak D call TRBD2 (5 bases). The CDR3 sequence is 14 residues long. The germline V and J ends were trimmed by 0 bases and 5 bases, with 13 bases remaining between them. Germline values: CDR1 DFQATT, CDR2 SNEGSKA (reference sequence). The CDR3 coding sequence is TGCAGTGCTAGAGATCACCGAGGGTTGGAGACCCAGTACTTC. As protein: CSARDHRGLETQYF.

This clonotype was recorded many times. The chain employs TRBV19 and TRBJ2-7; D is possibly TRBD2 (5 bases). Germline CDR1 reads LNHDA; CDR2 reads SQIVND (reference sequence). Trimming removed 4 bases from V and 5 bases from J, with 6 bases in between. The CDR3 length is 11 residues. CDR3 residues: CASSRRDEQYF. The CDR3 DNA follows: TGTGCCAGTAGTAGGCGGGACGAGCAGTACTTC.

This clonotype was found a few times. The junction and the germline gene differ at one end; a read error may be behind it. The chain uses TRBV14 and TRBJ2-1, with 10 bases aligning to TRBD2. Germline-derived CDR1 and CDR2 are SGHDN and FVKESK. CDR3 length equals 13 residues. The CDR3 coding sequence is TGTGCCAGCAGCCAAACTACTAGCGGGATCATGGGGTTC. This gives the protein CASSQTTSGIMGF.

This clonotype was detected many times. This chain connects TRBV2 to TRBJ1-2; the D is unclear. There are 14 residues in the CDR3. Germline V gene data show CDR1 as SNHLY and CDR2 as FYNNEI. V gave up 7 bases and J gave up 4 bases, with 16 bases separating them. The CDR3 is CASIRIVTAYGYTF. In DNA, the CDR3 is TGTGCCAGCATAAGGATCGTCACAGCCTATGGCTACACCTTC.

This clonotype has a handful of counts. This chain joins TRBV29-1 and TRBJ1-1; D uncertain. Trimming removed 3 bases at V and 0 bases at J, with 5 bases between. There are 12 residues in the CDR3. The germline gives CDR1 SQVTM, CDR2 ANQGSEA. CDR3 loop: CSVEVVNTEAFF. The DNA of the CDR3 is TGCAGCGTTGAGGTCGTGAACACTGAAGCTTTCTTT. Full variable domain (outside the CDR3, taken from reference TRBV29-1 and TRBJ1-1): SAVISQKPSRDICQRGTSLTIQCQVDSQVTMMFWYRQQPGQSLTLIATANQGSEATYESGFVIDKFPISRPNLTFSTLTVSNMSPEDSSIYLCSVEVVNTEAFFGQGTRLTVV.

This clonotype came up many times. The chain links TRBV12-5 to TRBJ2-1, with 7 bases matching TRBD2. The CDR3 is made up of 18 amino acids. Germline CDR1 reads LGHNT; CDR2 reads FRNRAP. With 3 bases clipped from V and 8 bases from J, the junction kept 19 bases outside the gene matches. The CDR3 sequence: CASGFISREGRPPDEQFF. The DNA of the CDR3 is TGTGCTAGTGGTTTCATATCAAGGGAGGGTCGGCCGCCGGATGAGCAGTTCTTC.

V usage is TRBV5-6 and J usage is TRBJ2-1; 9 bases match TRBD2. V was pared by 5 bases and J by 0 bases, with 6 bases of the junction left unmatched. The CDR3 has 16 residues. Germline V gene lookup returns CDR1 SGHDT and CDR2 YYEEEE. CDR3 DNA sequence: TGTGCCAGCAGTCCCGCGGGGGGGTCCTCCTACAATGAGCAGTTCTTC. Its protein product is CASSPAGGSSYNEQFF.

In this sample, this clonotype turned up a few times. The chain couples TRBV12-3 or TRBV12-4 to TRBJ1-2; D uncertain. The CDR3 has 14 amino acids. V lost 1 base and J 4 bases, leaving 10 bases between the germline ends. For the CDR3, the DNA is TGTGCCAGCAGTTTAGACAGATCTAGCTATGGCTACACCTTC. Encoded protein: CASSLDRSSYGYTF.

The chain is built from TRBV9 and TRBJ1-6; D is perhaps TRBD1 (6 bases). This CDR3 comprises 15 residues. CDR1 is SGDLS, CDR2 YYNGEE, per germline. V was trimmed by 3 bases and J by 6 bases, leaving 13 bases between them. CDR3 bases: TGTGCCAGCAGCGGTGGGACAACACCTAATTCACCCCTCCACTTT. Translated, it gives CASSGGTTPNSPLHF.

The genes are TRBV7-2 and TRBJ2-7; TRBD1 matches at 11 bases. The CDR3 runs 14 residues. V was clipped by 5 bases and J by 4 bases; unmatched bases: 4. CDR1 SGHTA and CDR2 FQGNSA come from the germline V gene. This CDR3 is CASSVRDRGYEQYF. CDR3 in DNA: TGTGCCAGCAGCGTACGGGACAGGGGGTACGAGCAGTACTTC.

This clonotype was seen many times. The CDR3 bases are TGCAGCTCACCGCGGAGTCCCCCCTACAATGAGCAGTTCTTC. It translates to CSSPRSPPYNEQFF. The chain employs TRBV29-1 and TRBJ2-1; no definite D call. The CDR3 spans 14 residues. Germline V gene data show CDR1 as SQVTM and CDR2 as ANQGSEA. V was pared by 8 bases and J by 2 bases, with 16 bases between.

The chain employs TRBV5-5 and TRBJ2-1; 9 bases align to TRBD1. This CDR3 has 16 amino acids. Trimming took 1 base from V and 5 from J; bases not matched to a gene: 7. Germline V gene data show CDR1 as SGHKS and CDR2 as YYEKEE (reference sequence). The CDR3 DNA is TGTGCCAGCAGCTTGCTCACGGGACAGGGCCACAATGAGCAGTTCTTC. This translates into CASSLLTGQGHNEQFF.

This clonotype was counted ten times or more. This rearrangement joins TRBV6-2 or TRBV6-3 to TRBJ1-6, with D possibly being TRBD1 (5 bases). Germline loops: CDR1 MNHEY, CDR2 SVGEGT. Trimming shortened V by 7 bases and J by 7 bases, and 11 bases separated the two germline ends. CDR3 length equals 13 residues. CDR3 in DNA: TGTGCCAGCACGTTACAGGCAAATTCACCCCTCCACTTT. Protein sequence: CASTLQANSPLHF.

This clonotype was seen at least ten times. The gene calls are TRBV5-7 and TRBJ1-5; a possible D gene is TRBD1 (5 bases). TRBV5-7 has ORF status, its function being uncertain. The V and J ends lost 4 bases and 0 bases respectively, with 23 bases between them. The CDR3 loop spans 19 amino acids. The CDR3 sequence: CASSHRANGRGYSNQPQHF. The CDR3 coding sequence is TGTGCCAGCAGCCACCGGGCCAACGGAAGGGGCTATAGCAATCAGCCCCAGCATTTT.

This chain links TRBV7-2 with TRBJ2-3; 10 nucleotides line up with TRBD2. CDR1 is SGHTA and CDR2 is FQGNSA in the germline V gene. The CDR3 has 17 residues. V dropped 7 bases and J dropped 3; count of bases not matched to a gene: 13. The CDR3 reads CASNRGSGGSGTDTQYF. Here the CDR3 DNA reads TGTGCCAGCAATCGGGGTAGCGGGGGGTCTGGGACAGATACGCAGTATTTT.

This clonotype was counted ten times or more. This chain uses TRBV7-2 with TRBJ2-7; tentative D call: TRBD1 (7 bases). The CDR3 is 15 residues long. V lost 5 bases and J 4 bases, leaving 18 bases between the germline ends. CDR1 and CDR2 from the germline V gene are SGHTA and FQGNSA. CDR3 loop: CASSPAGTDPYEQYF. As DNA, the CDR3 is TGTGCCAGCAGCCCGGCGGGGACAGACCCATACGAGCAGTACTTC. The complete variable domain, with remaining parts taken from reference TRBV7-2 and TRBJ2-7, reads GAGVSQSPSNKVTEKGKDVELRCDPISGHTALYWYRQSLGQGLEFLIYFQGNSAPDKSGLPSDRFSAERTGGSVSTLTIQRTQQEDSAVYLCASSPAGTDPYEQYFGPGTRLTVT.